This T cell receptor (beta chain) was retrieved from a study of shared T cell receptors in the human thymus. Trimming removed 2 bases from V and 1 base from J, with 10 bases in between. The germline gives CDR1 MRHNA, CDR2 SNTAGT. The CDR3 consists of 15 residues. Method: immunoSEQ multiplex PCR; TCRdb's copy keeps in-frame clones and lacks some. The data contain almost 550,000 clones, approximately 80% of them seen just once; the ten biggest clones take up 0.013%. This same sample was also taken into another study, of human thymus T cells.

The sample comprised thymocytes. The TCR originated in a boy under two years old with a congenital heart defect. The chain links TRBV6-4 to TRBJ2-3, with a weak D call TRBD2 (6 bases). The DNA of the CDR3 is TGTGCCAGCAGTGACCGACTAGTCCGCACAGATACGCAGTATTTT. This encodes CASSDRLVRTDTQYF.